The 10 T cell receptor beta chains in this list originate from one sample, sequenced in a study of brain T cells in children with intractable seizures (dated by TCRdb to the early 2020s). Libraries were prepared through the immunoSEQ multiplex PCR assay. TCRdb holds this immuneACCESS table with in-frame rearrangements only. Some clones are missing; in checked studies, unresolved V genes explain under half, and the rest has no known cause. The sample table holds about 340,000 clones, of which about 94% were seen once. The ten largest clones capture 5% to 7% of the sample. The time point tag for this specimen amounts to: blood from clinic visit 5 months post-surgery; TSC patient then seizure free. The material was peripheral blood, obtained about 5 months after surgery. Receptors were obtained from a boy younger than two with tuberous sclerosis and intractable seizures.

V is TRBV19 and J is TRBJ1-1, with a weak D call TRBD1 (5 bases). V was shortened by 2 bases and J by 10 bases, with 11 bases between the two germline ends. CDR3 size: 12 residues. The V gene's germline CDR1 is LNHDA and CDR2 SQIVND (reference sequence). In DNA, the CDR3 is TGTGCCAGTAGTATACGGGGCGGTGGAGCTTTCTTT. Its translation is CASSIRGGGAFF.

The chain employs TRBV5-1 and TRBJ1-1; TRBD1 aligns across 7 bases. Trimming took 4 bases from V and 7 from J; bases not matched to a gene: 10. The germline V gene encodes CDR1 SGHRS and CDR2 YFSETQ. The CDR3 sequence is 14 residues long. For the CDR3, the DNA is TGCGCCAGCAGCCCTGCCACAGGGGCATATGAAGCTTTCTTT. Translation: CASSPATGAYEAFF.

As to this clone: Different DNA sequences within this sample yield the same CDR3. The chain recombines TRBV24-1 with TRBJ2-3, with D unclear. CDR3 length: 12 residues. Germline V gene data show CDR1 as KGHDR and CDR2 as SFDVKD. The V and J ends lost 1 base and 4 bases respectively, with 2 bases between them. CDR3 amino acids: CATSDLADTQYF. CDR3 in DNA: TGTGCCACCAGTGATTTAGCAGATACGCAGTATTTT.

This chain connects TRBV7-9 to TRBJ2-1; tentatively, D is TRBD2 (6 bases). The germline V gene has CDR1 SEHNR and CDR2 FQNEAQ (reference sequence). CDR3 length: 14 amino acids. Trimming removed 4 bases at V and 9 bases at J, with 16 bases between. In nucleotides, the CDR3 is TGTGCCAGCAGCTCCCTGCGGGGTCAAGGTGAGCAGTTCTTC. It codes for CASSSLRGQGEQFF.

The rearrangement joins TRBV6-5 to TRBJ1-1; 7 nucleotides align to TRBD1. This CDR3 comprises 15 residues. V shed 8 bases, J shed 3 bases, and the junction held 12 bases outside the gene matches. The germline CDR1 and CDR2 sequences are MNHEY and SVGAGI. CDR3 DNA: TGTGCCAGCCAGGTAAACAGGGGATGGGACACTGAAGCTTTCTTT. The encoded protein is CASQVNRGWDTEAFF.

V usage is TRBV9 and J usage is TRBJ2-3; 8 bases are shared with TRBD1. CDR1 and CDR2 (germline): SGDLS, YYNGEE. The CDR3 is 16 amino acids. The ends lost 0 bases at V and 3 bases at J; junction bases unmatched: 6. DNA for the CDR3: TGTGCCAGCAGCGTAGAAAGGACAGGGTCGACAGATACGCAGTATTTT. Amino acid sequence: CASSVERTGSTDTQYF. Drawing the rest from reference TRBV9 and TRBJ2-3, the complete variable domain is DSGVTQTPKHLITATGQRVTLRCSPRSGDLSVYWYQQSLDQGLQFLIQYYNGEERAKGNILERFSAQQFPDLHSELNLSSLELGDSALYFCASSVERTGSTDTQYFGPGTRLTVL.

The sample holds one count of this clone. CDR3 DNA: TGTGCCAGCAGAGCAGGGCACACCATATATTTT. It encodes CASRAGHTIYF. V and J are TRBV12-3 or TRBV12-4 and TRBJ1-3; perhaps TRBD1 as D (5 bases). This CDR3 spans 11 amino acids. V gave up 6 bases and J gave up 8 bases, with 8 bases separating them.

The chain is built from TRBV7-8 and TRBJ1-2; TRBD1 matches at 12 bases. Trimming cost V 5 bases and J 4 bases; bases outside gene matches: 11. Germline V lookup: CDR1 SGHVS, CDR2 FQNEAQ. The CDR3 is made up of 17 amino acids. The CDR3 region has the DNA TGTGCCAGCAGCCCCGGGACAGGGGGCGCGGGTGGCTATGGCTACACCTTC. The encoded protein is CASSPGTGGAGGYGYTF.

The chain uses TRBV27 and TRBJ2-7; a possible D gene is TRBD1 (6 bases). The CDR3 length is 13 residues. The V end lost 5 bases, the J end lost 5 bases, and 13 bases lay between the germline ends. Germline V gene data show CDR1 as MNHEY and CDR2 as SMNVEV (reference sequence). The CDR3 loop reads CASSHPGHHEQYF. The CDR3 DNA reads as TGTGCCAGCAGTCATCCGGGACATCACGAGCAGTACTTC.

The genes are TRBV28 and TRBJ2-3; no clear D gene. V was shortened by 2 bases and J by 2 bases, with 5 bases between the two germline ends. The germline V gene encodes CDR1 MDHEN and CDR2 SYDVKM. The CDR3 length is 13 residues. CDR3 region: CASSLSATDTQYF. As DNA, the CDR3 is TGTGCCAGCAGTTTAAGTGCCACAGATACGCAGTATTTT.